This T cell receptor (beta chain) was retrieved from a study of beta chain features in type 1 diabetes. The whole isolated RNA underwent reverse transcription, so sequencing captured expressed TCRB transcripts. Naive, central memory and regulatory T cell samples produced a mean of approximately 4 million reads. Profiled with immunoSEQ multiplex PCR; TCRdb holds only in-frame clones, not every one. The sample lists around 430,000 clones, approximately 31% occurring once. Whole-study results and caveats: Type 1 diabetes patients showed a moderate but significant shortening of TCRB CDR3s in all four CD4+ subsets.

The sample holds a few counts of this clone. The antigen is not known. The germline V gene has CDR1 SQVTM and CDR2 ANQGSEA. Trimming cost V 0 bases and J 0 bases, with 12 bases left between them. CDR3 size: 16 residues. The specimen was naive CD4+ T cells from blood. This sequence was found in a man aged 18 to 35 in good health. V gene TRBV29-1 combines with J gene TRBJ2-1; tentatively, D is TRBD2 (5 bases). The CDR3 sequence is CSVEDGGSSSYNEQFF. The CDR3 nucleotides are TGCAGCGTTGAAGATGGAGGATCTAGCTCCTACAATGAGCAGTTCTTC.